This T cell receptor beta chain was captured by sequencing in a study of T-cell reconstitution after alpha-beta-depleted transplantation in children. Construction of the TCRbeta library involved unique molecular identifiers. A single record per CDR3 protein comes from TCRdb applying MiXCR to the PCR reads. The sample consists of roughly 500,000 distinct CDR3 sequences, approximately 20% of them appearing once. J was trimmed by 5 bases and V by 4 bases; bases with no gene match: 6. The CDR3 totals 15 residues. In germline, CDR1 is SGHRS, CDR2 YFSETQ. The TCR was taken from a human donor who donated a stem cell graft to a child with acute lymphoblastic leukemia. J is TRBJ1-5 and V is TRBV5-1; TRBD1 aligns across 10 bases. This specimen consisted of PBMCs from the stem cell graft donor, obtained from the stem cell graft. CDR3 sequence (DNA): TGCGCCAGCAGCGCGGAAGGGACAGGGGATCAGCCCCAGCATTTT. As protein: CASSAEGTGDQPQHF.